This entry lists 18 T cell receptor beta chains sequenced from one sample in a study of vaccination and CD4 T cells after COVID-19 (dated by TCRdb to between 2020 and 2023). Their antigen targets remain unknown. Reading the label with the study, this specimen's treatment or condition is: roughly ten-day PBMC culture with coronavirus spike peptide pools or control peptides (ViraFEST assay). Library preparation was by PCR. Sequencing used an Illumina iSeq 100. At the Johns Hopkins FTIC core, DNA from the cultured CD4+ T cells underwent TCR sequencing with the Oncomine TCR Beta short-read assay. TCRdb's own reprocessing of the public reads used fastp at Q25 and MiXCR and kept productive beta chains. Rows with one shared CDR3 protein collapse into an entry with the most common genes and DNA. In this sample the table shows fewer than 15,000 distinct CDR3 sequences, 62% of which occur a single time. Jointly, the top ten make up about 12% of the sample.

Input material: CD4+ T cells from blood, cultured in vitro. These TCRs come from a human donor who had recovered from COVID-19.

V gene TRBV6-1 combines with J gene TRBJ1-1; perhaps TRBD1 as D (5 bases). Germline V lookup: CDR1 MNHNS, CDR2 SASEGT. This CDR3 contains 13 residues. Trimming took off 6 bases at V and 3 bases at J, with 11 bases between the two ends. The CDR3 coding sequence is TGTGCCAGCAGCCCCGGGGGACACACTGAAGCTTTCTTT. It specifies CASSPGGHTEAFF.

V and J are TRBV10-3 and TRBJ2-2; 8 bases are a match to TRBD2. This CDR3 is built from 17 residues. Germline assignment: CDR1 ENHRY and CDR2 SYGVKD. V gave up 3 bases and J gave up 5 bases; unmatched junction bases: 11. The CDR3 sequence is CAISDGGGRTETGELFF. CDR3 bases: TGTGCCATCAGTGATGGTGGCGGGAGGACGGAAACCGGGGAGCTGTTTTTT.

The J gene is TRBJ2-7, the V gene TRBV6-1; TRBD2 is a possible D gene (6 bases). Germline V gives CDR1 MNHNS, CDR2 SASEGT. The CDR3 spans 16 residues. Trimming pared 6 bases from V and 0 bases from J, leaving 18 bases between. DNA of the CDR3: TGTGCCAGCAGCCCCCGGCGGGCGGGGACCTCCTACGAGCAGTACTTC. Amino acid sequence: CASSPRRAGTSYEQYF.

V is TRBV20-1 and J is TRBJ2-1, with a possible D match to TRBD1 (7 bases). The V end lost 3 bases, the J end lost 4 bases, and 19 bases lay between the germline ends. The CDR3 loop spans 16 amino acids. CDR1 and CDR2 from the germline V gene are DFQATT and SNEGSKA (reference sequence). This chain's CDR3 is CSASKKRRGQYNEQFF. For the CDR3, the DNA is TGCAGTGCTAGCAAGAAGAGGAGGGGGCAGTACAATGAGCAGTTCTTC.

The genes are TRBV7-9 and TRBJ1-2, with D unresolved. The V gene's germline CDR1 is SEHNR and CDR2 FQNEAQ (reference sequence). The CDR3 contains 15 residues. Trimming pared 5 bases from V and 0 bases from J, leaving 13 bases between. The CDR3 spells CASSPMAVTNYGYTF. In nucleotides, the CDR3 is TGTGCCAGCAGCCCTATGGCAGTCACTAACTATGGCTACACCTTC.

This clonotype was observed a handful of times. The chain uses TRBV5-6 and TRBJ1-2; possible D gene TRBD1, 5 bases. This CDR3 is 15 amino acids long. CDR1 SGHDT and CDR2 YYEEEE come from the germline V gene. V was shortened by 0 bases and J by 5 bases, with 14 bases between the two germline ends. Here the CDR3 reads CASSLGDPVRYGYTF. The CDR3 DNA sequence: TGTGCCAGCAGCTTGGGGGACCCTGTTCGATATGGCTACACCTTC. Full variable domain (remainder filled in from reference TRBV5-6 and TRBJ1-2): DAGVTQSPTHLIKTRGQQVTLRCSPKSGHDTVSWYQQALGQGPQFIFQYYEEEERQRGNFPDRFSGHQFPNYSSELNVNALLLGDSALYLCASSLGDPVRYGYTFGSGTRLTVV.

This clonotype was recorded a few times. V and J are TRBV7-2 and TRBJ2-7; TRBD2 matches 8 bases. Germline V gene lookup returns CDR1 SGHTA and CDR2 FQGNSA. The CDR3 sequence is 14 residues long. J lost 12 bases, V lost 5 bases, and 15 bases had no gene match. CDR3 protein: CASSPQSSGSRAYF. The CDR3 nucleotides read TGTGCCAGCAGCCCGCAATCGAGCGGGAGTCGGGCGTACTTC. Full variable domain (rest looked up from reference TRBV7-2 and TRBJ2-7): GAGVSQSPSNKVTEKGKDVELRCDPISGHTALYWYRQSLGQGLEFLIYFQGNSAPDKSGLPSDRFSAERTGGSVSTLTIQRTQQEDSAVYLCASSPQSSGSRAYFGPGTRLTVT.

This clonotype has just a few counts. The CDR3 here is CASSPRRAGYTF. CDR3 in DNA: TGTGCCAGCAGTCCCCGTAGAGCTGGCTACACCTTC. J is TRBJ1-2 and V is TRBV28, with D unresolved. The CDR3 is 12 residues long. V was clipped by 5 bases and J by 7 bases, with 11 bases between them. Germline V lookup: CDR1 MDHEN, CDR2 SYDVKM.

About this clonotype itself: One end of the junction fails to match germline, which may point to a read error. The J gene is TRBJ2-7, the V gene TRBV6-1; the match to TRBD2 covers 8 bases. Looked up from germline, CDR1 is MNHNS and CDR2 is SASEGT. CDR3 length: 13 amino acids. This CDR3 reads CASTAGGLYEQYF. In DNA form, the CDR3 reads TGTGCCAGCACTGCGGGGGGCCTGTACGAGCAGTACTTT.

The chain couples TRBV7-9 to TRBJ2-2, with 7 bases that match TRBD1. V lost 6 bases and J lost 6; bases outside the gene matches: 13. The CDR3 is 16 residues long. Germline V gene sequence: CDR1 SEHNR, CDR2 FQNEAQ (reference sequence). The CDR3 loop is CASSRTGVRPPGELFF. The CDR3 DNA reads TGTGCCAGCAGTCGTACAGGGGTCAGGCCACCCGGGGAGCTGTTTTTT.

V and J are TRBV28 and TRBJ2-1, with a tentative D call TRBD2 (6 bases). Germline V gene sequence: CDR1 MDHEN, CDR2 SYDVKM. V was trimmed by 3 bases and J by 6 bases, leaving 12 bases between them. This CDR3 has 14 amino acids. The CDR3 nucleotides read TGTGCCAGCAGTTTGGGGCGGGGCCTCAATGAGCAGTTCTTC. This codes for CASSLGRGLNEQFF.

The V gene is TRBV9, the J gene TRBJ2-6; D not certain. Germline CDR1 and CDR2: SGDLS and YYNGEE. The V gene lost 3 bases and the J gene lost 2 bases, with 12 bases spanning the gap. This CDR3 has 16 amino acids. The CDR3 sequence: CASSDQMSAGANVLTF. In DNA form, the CDR3 reads TGTGCCAGCAGCGACCAGATGAGTGCTGGGGCCAACGTCCTGACTTTC. The full variable domain, in which reference TRBV9 and TRBJ2-6 provide the parts outside the CDR3, is DSGVTQTPKHLITATGQRVTLRCSPRSGDLSVYWYQQSLDQGLQFLIQYYNGEERAKGNILERFSAQQFPDLHSELNLSSLELGDSALYFCASSDQMSAGANVLTFGAGSRLTVL.

The J gene is TRBJ2-5, the V gene TRBV7-9, with 7 bases that match TRBD1. V shed 5 bases and J 4 bases; nucleotides not matched to a gene: 4. CDR1 is SEHNR and CDR2 is FQNEAQ in the germline V gene (reference sequence). CDR3 length: 13 amino acids. The CDR3 loop is CASSKGTAETQYF. CDR3 nucleotide sequence: TGTGCCAGCAGCAAGGGGACAGCAGAGACCCAGTACTTC.

Comments on this clonotype: A read error may account for a junction end that differs from germline. V and J are TRBV7-7 and TRBJ2-5, with 7 bases aligning to TRBD1. The CDR3 sequence is 13 residues long. The germline V gene encodes CDR1 SSHAT and CDR2 FNYEAQ (reference sequence). The CDR3 DNA follows: TGTGCTAGCAGCTCCGACAGGGTAGAGACCCAGTACTTC. This translates into CASSSDRVETQYF.

This clonotype occurred a few times. This chain joins TRBV6-1 and TRBJ1-2; D is undetermined. CDR3 length: 15 residues. Trimming took 7 bases from V and 0 from J, leaving 15 bases between them. Germline V gives CDR1 MNHNS, CDR2 SASEGT. The CDR3 spells CASNMGQRSNYGYTF. DNA for the CDR3: TGTGCCAGCAACATGGGCCAGCGATCTAACTATGGCTACACCTTC.

The V call is TRBV12-3 or TRBV12-4, the J call TRBJ1-6; D not certain. The CDR3 length is 13 residues. V lost 2 bases, J lost 6 bases, and 5 bases lay in between. The DNA for the CDR3 is TGTGCCAGCAGTTTAAGGTTTAATTCACCCCTCCACTTT. It codes for CASSLRFNSPLHF.

The chain has TRBV19 and TRBJ2-3; D possibly matches TRBD1 or TRBD2 (5 bases each). V was shortened by 0 bases and J by 8 bases, with 15 bases between the two germline ends. Germline CDR1 is LNHDA and CDR2 is SQIVND (reference sequence). The CDR3 loop spans 15 amino acids. CDR3 sequence reads: CASSIDLRQGATQYF. The CDR3 DNA is TGTGCCAGTAGTATAGATTTAAGGCAGGGAGCTACGCAGTATTTT.

The CDR3 loop is CASSSTGTQYNEQFF. CDR3 nucleotides: TGTGCCAGCAGTTCCACCGGGACGCAATACAATGAGCAGTTCTTC. V gene TRBV6-5 combines with J gene TRBJ2-1, with D possibly being TRBD1 or TRBD2 (5 bases each). The CDR3 sequence is 15 residues long. The germline CDR1 and CDR2 sequences are MNHEY and SVGAGI. With 4 bases removed from V and 4 bases from J, the gap between germline ends came to 14 bases.